This record concerns one T cell receptor beta chain sequence. The antigen this receptor binds is unknown. No base quality information exists; no much larger clone differs at one position. Looking up the germline V gene yields CDR1 MDHEN and CDR2 SYDVKM. Counted from cysteine to phenylalanine, this CDR3 has 16 amino acids. The DNA shown is the 48-base CDR3, in frame from base 1. Trimming costs V 2 bases and J 0 bases, and their ends lie 11 bases apart. This specimen belongs to a study of T cell repertoires in cytomegalovirus infection (dated 2019 in TCRdb). As for the study more broadly: Donor HLA type was relevant to the analysis, because carriage of CMV infection together with the matching HLA type was indicated by public TCR beta signatures.

Sequenced using an Illumina HiSeq 1500. The raw public reads went through TCRdb reprocessing: fastp at Q25, MiXCR clone calling, in-frame beta chains kept. When rows share a CDR3 protein, they turn into one entry using the most common DNA and genes. The sample records roughly 640,000 distinct CDR3 sequences, roughly a quarter of which are singletons. The ten most abundant clones make up less than 10% of the sample. What the work shows at the level of the full study, not this receptor alone: In both this cohort and an independent roughly 350-donor cohort, the cumulative frequency of public TCR beta family members distinguished carriers of CMV infection plus the relevant HLA type. In the ex vivo response, HLA-C-restricted CMV-specific TCR beta clonotypes were dominant, and in two of eight donors the single most frequent clonotype came from this HLA-C-restricted group.

The receptor comes from a human donor in good health (CMV status not recorded). Some clones in this sample may be carry-over from other donors' samples. The specimen sequenced was CD8+ T cells from PBMCs. Here the chain combines TRBV28 and TRBJ1-5; TRBD1 is perhaps the D gene, given 5 matching bases. The DNA sequence follows: TGTGCCAGCAGTTTAATAGGGGAGGGTAGCAATCAGCCCCAGCATTTT. It translates as CASSLIGEGSNQPQHF.